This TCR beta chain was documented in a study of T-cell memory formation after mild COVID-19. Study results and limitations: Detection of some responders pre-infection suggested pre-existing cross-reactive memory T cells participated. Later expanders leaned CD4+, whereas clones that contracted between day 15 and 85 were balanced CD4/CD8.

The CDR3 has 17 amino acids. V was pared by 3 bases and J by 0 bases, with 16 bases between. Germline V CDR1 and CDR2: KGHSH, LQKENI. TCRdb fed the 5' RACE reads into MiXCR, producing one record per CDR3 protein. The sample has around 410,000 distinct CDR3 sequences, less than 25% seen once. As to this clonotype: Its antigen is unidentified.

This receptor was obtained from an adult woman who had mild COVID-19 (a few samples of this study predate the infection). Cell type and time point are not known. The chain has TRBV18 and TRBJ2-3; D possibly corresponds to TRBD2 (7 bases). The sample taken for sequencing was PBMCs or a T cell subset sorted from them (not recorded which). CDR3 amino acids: CASSPIGAGASTDTQYF. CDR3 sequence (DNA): TGTGCCAGCTCACCCATCGGGGCGGGGGCGAGCACAGATACGCAGTATTTT.